These 8 T cell receptor beta chains originate from one sample sequenced in a study of T cell responses to AZD1222 COVID-19 vaccine. TCRdb's copy holds only in-frame clones and misses some; the assay was immunoSEQ multiplex PCR. Among tens of thousands of clones listed, roughly nine tenths were seen once. The sample was peripheral blood, taken on day 0 of AZD1222 vaccination. The receptors were gathered from an adult in good health.

The table lists this clone with a count of one. The chain combines TRBV18 with TRBJ1-1, with D maybe TRBD1 (6 bases). Between the trimmed V and J ends, which lost 8 bases and 2 bases, there was a span of 12 bases. CDR1 and CDR2 (germline): KGHSH, LQKENI. This CDR3 comprises 13 residues. Here the CDR3 reads CASLTGINTEAFF. CDR3 in DNA: TGTGCCAGCCTTACAGGGATAAACACTGAAGCTTTCTTT.

This chain joins TRBV7-2 and TRBJ1-5; D might be TRBD1 (6 bases). Germline V gives CDR1 SGHTA, CDR2 FQGNSA. CDR3 length equals 14 residues. V was clipped by 3 bases and J by 7 bases, with 13 bases between them. The CDR3: CASSLGPDRQPQHF. The CDR3 region has the DNA TGTGCCAGCAGCTTGGGTCCGGACAGACAGCCCCAGCATTTT.

This clone was found once. The chain is built from TRBV9 and TRBJ1-2; perhaps TRBD1 as D (6 bases). The CDR3 loop spans 15 amino acids. Trimming left V 0 bases short and J 5 bases short, with 14 bases between. In germline, CDR1 is SGDLS, CDR2 YYNGEE. CDR3 sequence reads: CASSVESTGIYGYTF. For the CDR3, the DNA is TGTGCCAGCAGCGTAGAGAGTACAGGGATATATGGCTACACCTTC.

This chain joins TRBV6-6 and TRBJ2-7; 9 positions agree with TRBD1. Trimming took 7 bases from V and 4 from J; bases not matched to a gene: 8. The V gene's germline CDR1 is MNHNY and CDR2 SVGAGI (reference sequence). The CDR3 is 14 amino acids. DNA of the CDR3: TGTGCCAGCACCAAGGGGGACAGGGCATACGAGCAGTACTTC. It yields the protein CASTKGDRAYEQYF.

This chain links TRBV7-2 with TRBJ1-4; D unresolved. Germline CDR1 and CDR2: SGHTA and FQGNSA. V was pared by 0 bases and J by 4 bases, with 9 bases between. The length of the CDR3 is 15 residues. In DNA, the CDR3 is TGTGCCAGCAGCTTAGCGCAAGGATTTAATGAAAAACTGTTTTTT. This sequence encodes CASSLAQGFNEKLFF. Using reference TRBV7-2 and TRBJ1-4 for the parts outside the CDR3, the full variable domain is GAGVSQSPSNKVTEKGKDVELRCDPISGHTALYWYRQSLGQGLEFLIYFQGNSAPDKSGLPSDRFSAERTGGSVSTLTIQRTQQEDSAVYLCASSLAQGFNEKLFFGSGTQLSVL.

The chain recombines TRBV11-3 with TRBJ1-2, with 8 nucleotides matching TRBD1. The length of the CDR3 is 14 residues. The V gene's germline CDR1 is SGHNT and CDR2 YENEEA. J gave up 4 bases and V 3 bases, and 4 bases lay outside the gene matches. The DNA of the CDR3 is TGTGCCAGCAGCTTGACAGGGGCCATCTATGGCTACACCTTC. Its protein product is CASSLTGAIYGYTF.

J is TRBJ1-5 and V is TRBV14; TRBD1 is a possible D gene (5 bases). The germline CDR1 and CDR2 sequences are SGHDN and FVKESK. The CDR3 spans 12 residues. Trimming removed 4 bases at V and 9 bases at J, with 10 bases between. CDR3 coding DNA: TGTGCCAGCAGCCCCACCGGGGGGCCCCAGCATTTT. Translating gives CASSPTGGPQHF.

The V gene is TRBV9, the J gene TRBJ1-5; 7 bases line up with TRBD1. The CDR3 spans 18 residues. Germline V gives CDR1 SGDLS, CDR2 YYNGEE. Germline trimming cut 0 bases from V and 2 bases from J; bases unmatched to any gene: 11. The CDR3 bases are TGTGCCAGCAGCGTAGAGGCAGACAGGGAAGGTGGCAATCAGCCCCAGCATTTT. Translation gives CASSVEADREGGNQPQHF. The variable domain in full, with the rest retrieved from reference TRBV9 and TRBJ1-5, is DSGVTQTPKHLITATGQRVTLRCSPRSGDLSVYWYQQSLDQGLQFLIQYYNGEERAKGNILERFSAQQFPDLHSELNLSSLELGDSALYFCASSVEADREGGNQPQHFGDGTRLSIL.